This passage covers 19 T cell receptor beta chains from one sample sequenced in a study of shared clonotypes between healthy human individuals. Only in-frame clones appear in the TCRdb table, and some are missing; sequencing was by immunoSEQ multiplex PCR. The repertoire holds about 2 million clones, with roughly 96% as singletons. The material sequenced was naive CD4+ T cells sorted from blood. Subset noted: CD45RA+ positively selected. The receptors here all came from a man between 18 and 35 years old in good health.

The CDR3 protein is CASSLKGGDNYGYTF. In DNA form, the CDR3 reads TGTGCCAGCAGTTTAAAAGGGGGGGATAACTATGGCTACACCTTC. This chain connects TRBV27 to TRBJ1-2, with D possibly matching TRBD1 (6 bases). Germline values: CDR1 MNHEY, CDR2 SMNVEV (reference sequence). V was shortened by 2 bases and J by 1 base, with 11 bases between the two germline ends. The CDR3 sequence is 15 residues long.

This chain connects TRBV19 to TRBJ2-5; no firm D call. Trimming took 5 bases from V and 5 from J, leaving 12 bases between them. The CDR3 is 13 amino acids. Germline assignment: CDR1 LNHDA and CDR2 SQIVND (reference sequence). DNA for the CDR3: TGTGCCAGTAGTGGATCTGTTGGGGAGACCCAGTACTTC. It translates to CASSGSVGETQYF.

V usage is TRBV9 and J usage is TRBJ2-1; 7 bases match TRBD2. This CDR3 is 17 amino acids long. In germline, CDR1 is SGDLS, CDR2 YYNGEE. Unmatched junction bases numbered 15, after V lost 3 bases and J lost 6 bases. CDR3 in DNA: TGTGCCAGCAGCGAAGACGGGGGAGGGCCGTTCGGCAATGAGCAGTTCTTC. Protein: CASSEDGGGPFGNEQFF. Combining the CDR3 with reference TRBV9 and TRBJ2-1 gives the whole variable domain DSGVTQTPKHLITATGQRVTLRCSPRSGDLSVYWYQQSLDQGLQFLIQYYNGEERAKGNILERFSAQQFPDLHSELNLSSLELGDSALYFCASSEDGGGPFGNEQFFGPGTRLTVL.

Note on this clone: This clone may be a read error of a much larger clone one base away. The gene calls are TRBV10-3 and TRBJ2-7; the match to TRBD1 covers 7 bases. The CDR3 covers 13 residues. J lost 2 bases, V lost 10 bases, and 8 bases had no gene match. Per germline, CDR1 ENHRY and CDR2 SYGVKD. This CDR3 is CATAGTEAYEQYF. The CDR3 DNA sequence: TGTGCCACCGCCGGGACAGAGGCCTACGAGCAGTACTTC.

The V call is TRBV5-4, the J call TRBJ2-7; 7 bases match TRBD1. This CDR3 contains 14 residues. V gave up 8 bases and J gave up 3 bases; unmatched junction bases: 11. Per the germline V gene, CDR1 is SGHNT and CDR2 is YYREEE (reference sequence). The CDR3 loop is CARPGQHILYEQYF. Written as DNA, the CDR3 is TGTGCCAGACCGGGACAGCATATCCTCTACGAGCAGTACTTC.

The chain combines TRBV19 with TRBJ1-1; 9 positions agree with TRBD1. The germline V gene has CDR1 LNHDA and CDR2 SQIVND (reference sequence). This CDR3 spans 11 amino acids. With 3 bases clipped from V and 13 bases from J, the junction kept 3 bases outside the gene matches. In DNA, the CDR3 is TGTGCCAGTAGTATCGGGACAGGGATTTTCTTT. Translating gives CASSIGTGIFF.

The chain links TRBV9 to TRBJ2-1; perhaps TRBD2 as D (6 bases). Per the germline V gene, CDR1 is SGDLS and CDR2 is YYNGEE. This CDR3 has 15 residues. V dropped 3 bases and J dropped 2 bases, with 12 bases sitting between them. The CDR3 loop is CASSAAGTAYNEQFF. The CDR3 DNA reads TGTGCCAGCAGCGCTGCGGGGACGGCCTACAATGAGCAGTTCTTC.

The chain couples TRBV5-3 to TRBJ1-2; no definite D call. TRBV5-3 is recorded as an ORF, its role being uncertain. With 2 bases removed from V and 4 bases from J, the gap between germline ends came to 9 bases. The CDR3 is 13 residues long. The chain's CDR3 is CARSLATFYGYTF. CDR3 DNA sequence: TGTGCCAGAAGCTTAGCGACCTTCTATGGCTACACCTTC.

This chain uses TRBV2 with TRBJ1-6; D ambiguous. The germline V gene encodes CDR1 SNHLY and CDR2 FYNNEI. V was trimmed by 7 bases and J by 7 bases, leaving 11 bases between them. CDR3 length equals 13 residues. CDR3 loop: CASKAAVNSPLHF. DNA of the CDR3: TGTGCCAGCAAGGCAGCGGTAAATTCACCCCTCCACTTT. Full variable domain (missing parts from reference TRBV2 and TRBJ1-6): EPEVTQTPSHQVTQMGQEVILRCVPISNHLYFYWYRQILGQKVEFLVSFYNNEISEKSEIFDDQFSVERPDGSNFTLKIRSTKLEDSAMYFCASKAAVNSPLHFGNGTRLTVT.

J is TRBJ2-2 and V is TRBV11-2, with TRBD2 matching over 7 bases. Germline CDR1 SGHAT, CDR2 FQNNGV. The trim removed 2 bases at V and 8 bases at J, leaving 5 bases unmatched. The CDR3 totals 14 residues. CDR3 sequence reads: CASSLTSVRGELFF. In nucleotides, the CDR3 is TGTGCCAGCAGCTTAACTAGCGTCAGGGGGGAGCTGTTTTTT.

This rearrangement joins TRBV5-1 to TRBJ1-2; D is perhaps TRBD1 (6 bases). The germline V gene encodes CDR1 SGHRS and CDR2 YFSETQ. V was cut by 7 bases and J by 0 bases, with 10 bases left in between. CDR3 length: 13 residues. The CDR3 region is CASSDRANYGYTF. The CDR3 bases are TGCGCCAGCTCGGACAGAGCTAACTATGGCTACACCTTC. Full variable domain (remainder filled in from reference TRBV5-1 and TRBJ1-2): KAGVTQTPRYLIKTRGQQVTLSCSPISGHRSVSWYQQTPGQGLQFLFEYFSETQRNKGNFPGRFSGRQFSNSRSEMNVSTLELGDSALYLCASSDRANYGYTFGSGTRLTVV.

The V and J genes are TRBV27 and TRBJ1-1, with 8 bases matching TRBD1. CDR3 length: 14 amino acids. Looked up from germline, CDR1 is MNHEY and CDR2 is SMNVEV (reference sequence). Losses at the gene ends were 3 bases for V and 5 bases for J; bases not matched to a gene: 5. The CDR3 sequence: CASSLDRALTEAFF. DNA for the CDR3: TGTGCCAGCAGTTTGGACAGGGCTCTTACTGAAGCTTTCTTT.

The V gene is TRBV2, the J gene TRBJ2-7; D perhaps matches TRBD2 (6 bases). V was clipped by 6 bases and J by 2 bases, with 17 bases between them. Germline V CDR1 and CDR2: SNHLY, FYNNEI. The CDR3 runs to 15 residues. The CDR3 coding sequence is TGTGCCAGCAGGTCGAGGACTATTTTACCCTACGAGCAGTACTTC. It is translated as CASRSRTILPYEQYF.

V is TRBV2 and J is TRBJ2-1; D unclear. The V gene lost 4 bases and the J gene lost 2 bases, with 12 bases spanning the gap. The CDR3 length is 15 residues. Looked up from germline, CDR1 is SNHLY and CDR2 is FYNNEI. CDR3 DNA: TGTGCCAGCAGTGTAGGGCCCGCAACCTACAATGAGCAGTTCTTC. As protein: CASSVGPATYNEQFF. Together with reference TRBV2 and TRBJ2-1, the CDR3 gives the full variable domain: EPEVTQTPSHQVTQMGQEVILRCVPISNHLYFYWYRQILGQKVEFLVSFYNNEISEKSEIFDDQFSVERPDGSNFTLKIRSTKLEDSAMYFCASSVGPATYNEQFFGPGTRLTVL.

The chain uses TRBV7-3 and TRBJ2-5; 9 bases fit TRBD1. CDR1 is SGHTA and CDR2 is FQGTGA in the germline V gene. There are 15 residues in the CDR3. After removal of 5 bases from V and 1 base from J, the junction contained 5 bases not matched to a gene. The CDR3 nucleotides are TGTGCCAGCAGCCTAGGACAGGGGCGCCAAGAGACCCAGTACTTC. Residues: CASSLGQGRQETQYF.

The rearrangement joins TRBV10-3 to TRBJ2-5; a weak D match, TRBD1 (6 bases). The CDR3 contains 14 residues. Germline lookup yields CDR1 ENHRY and CDR2 SYGVKD. Trimming removed 6 bases from V and 2 bases from J, with 13 bases in between. The CDR3 loop reads CAISRGASQETQYF. The CDR3 DNA reads TGTGCCATCAGCAGGGGTGCGTCACAAGAGACCCAGTACTTC.

The genes are TRBV6-5 and TRBJ2-7, with 8 bases matching TRBD2. Germline trimming cut 0 bases from V and 3 bases from J; bases unmatched to any gene: 4. Germline V gene data show CDR1 as MNHEY and CDR2 as SVGAGI. The CDR3 loop spans 15 amino acids. CDR3 amino acids: CASSYSGRALYEQYF. The CDR3 region has the DNA TGTGCCAGCAGTTACTCCGGGAGGGCCCTCTACGAGCAGTACTTC.

J is TRBJ1-4 and V is TRBV14; D possibly corresponds to TRBD1 (5 bases). CDR3 length: 15 amino acids. Germline V gives CDR1 SGHDN, CDR2 FVKESK. V was cut by 1 base and J by 7 bases, with 13 bases left in between. The CDR3 loop is CASSQVKGKGEKLFF. The CDR3 coding sequence is TGTGCCAGCAGCCAAGTGAAGGGGAAGGGTGAAAAACTGTTTTTT.

The CDR3 spells CASSWGNSYEQYF. The CDR3 DNA follows: TGTGCCAGCAGCTGGGGAAACTCCTACGAGCAGTACTTC. V gene TRBV7-9 combines with J gene TRBJ2-7, with D uncertain. The CDR3 is made up of 13 amino acids. Trimming cost V 4 bases and J 0 bases, with 7 bases left between them. Germline loops: CDR1 SEHNR, CDR2 FQNEAQ (reference sequence).